Listed below are T cell receptor beta chains from one sample, sequenced in a study of metastatic and nonmetastatic thyroid tumors. TCRdb re-called the PCR reads via MiXCR. The data contain approximately 25,000 clones, roughly 15% of them seen just once; the ten biggest clones take up 15% to 18%. Specimen: blood. These receptor sequences come from a male donor with papillary thyroid cancer or a benign thyroid nodule (not recorded which). Some clones in this sample may be carry-over from other donors' samples. Each CDR3 is given with its conserved first and last residue. The D gene is left open where the match is weak. Clone size is shown for a subset of rows, as once, few, many or a class of expanded clone.

D: TRBD1; V: TRBV4-1; J: TRBJ2-1; size: many; DNA: TGCGCCAGCAGCCCGGACAGGGGAAACAATGAGCAGTTCTTC; CDR3: CASSPDRGNNEQFF
D: NA; V: TRBV15; J: TRBJ1-1; size: many; DNA: TGTGCCACCAGGAAAGGGGGGGGGAACACTGAAGCTTTCTTT; CDR3: CATRKGGGNTEAFF
D: NA; V: TRBV12-3/TRBV12-4; J: TRBJ2-5; size: many; DNA: TGTGCCAGCAGTGAGTACGGGGAGACCCAGTACTTC; CDR3: CASSEYGETQYF
D: NA; V: TRBV11-3; J: TRBJ1-2; size: NA; DNA: TGTGTCAGCAGTTTCCCCGGACATGGCAAAGCCTTCTTC; CDR3: CVSSFPGHGKAFF
D: NA; V: TRBV7-9; J: TRBJ1-1; size: many; DNA: TGTGCCAGCAGCTTGAGAGCTGAAGCTTTCTTT; CDR3: CASSLRAEAFF
D: NA; V: TRBV18; J: TRBJ1-3; size: NA; DNA: TGTGCCAGCTCACCACTGGACTCGGGGGCTGGGGGAAACACCATATATTTT; CDR3: CASSPLDSGAGGNTIYF
D: TRBD1; V: TRBV7-9; J: TRBJ2-3; size: many; DNA: TGTGCCAGCAGCTATGTGGGGGGGACAGGGCCGACAGATACGCAGTATTTT; CDR3: CASSYVGGTGPTDTQYF
D: NA; V: TRBV20-1; J: TRBJ1-4; size: many; DNA: TGCAGTGCTAGTAGCCCTGCAGCCGCAGGGACTAATGAAAAACTGTTTTTT; CDR3: CSASSPAAAGTNEKLFF
D: NA; V: TRBV20-1; J: TRBJ2-2; size: NA; DNA: TGCAGTGCTAGAGATCCTACAGGAGACACCGGGGAGCTGTTTTTT; CDR3: CSARDPTGDTGELFF
D: NA; V: TRBV4-1; J: TRBJ2-1; size: many; DNA: TGCGCCAGCAGCCAAGAAAGTGGTCCGTTCTTC; CDR3: CASSQESGPFF
D: NA; V: TRBV10-1; J: TRBJ2-3; size: many; DNA: TGCGCCAGCAGTGACGTTAGCATAGATACGCAGTATTTT; CDR3: CASSDVSIDTQYF
D: NA; V: TRBV12-5; J: TRBJ2-7; size: many; DNA: TGTGCTAGTGGCGCAGGGGTCGTAAAGAACTACGAGCAGTACTTC; CDR3: CASGAGVVKNYEQYF
D: NA; V: TRBV18; J: TRBJ1-3; size: many; DNA: TGTGCCAGCTCACCCGACCTTTCCTCTGGAAACACCATATATTTT; CDR3: CASSPDLSSGNTIYF
D: NA; V: TRBV6-1; J: TRBJ1-1; size: few; DNA: TGTGCCAGCAAGAGACAATTGAACACTGAAGCTTTCTTT; CDR3: CASKRQLNTEAFF
D: TRBD1; V: TRBV6-1; J: TRBJ1-2; size: many; DNA: TGTGCCAGCAGTTCCCCCGGGACAGCCAACTATGGCTACACCTTC; CDR3: CASSSPGTANYGYTF
D: TRBD1; V: TRBV18; J: TRBJ1-4; size: many; DNA: TGTGCCAGCTCACAGACAGGGTTGAATGAAAAACTGTTTTTT; CDR3: CASSQTGLNEKLFF
D: NA; V: TRBV2; J: TRBJ2-7; size: many; DNA: TGTGCCAGCGGGCGGACCTACGAGCAGTACTTC; CDR3: CASGRTYEQYF
D: NA; V: TRBV6-1; J: TRBJ2-3; size: NA; DNA: TGTGCCAGCAGTCTAGGGTCCTGTATGCAAAATACGCAGTATTTT; CDR3: CASSLGSCMQNTQYF
D: NA; V: TRBV19; J: TRBJ2-7; size: many; DNA: TGTGCCAGTAGTATGCAGGGGAGCTACGAGCAGTACTTC; CDR3: CASSMQGSYEQYF
D: NA; V: TRBV27; J: TRBJ2-1; size: NA; DNA: TGTGCCAGCAGTGTTACTCGCTCCTACAATGAGCAGTTCTTC; CDR3: CASSVTRSYNEQFF
D: NA; V: TRBV5-4; J: TRBJ2-5; size: many; DNA: TGTGCCAGCAGCTTCCGAGCTAGCAGGGAGACCCAGTACTTC; CDR3: CASSFRASRETQYF
D: TRBD2; V: TRBV29-1; J: TRBJ2-1; size: many; DNA: TGCAGCGTCGGACTAGCGGAGCTTTCTAACTCCTACAATGAGCAGTTCTTC; CDR3: CSVGLAELSNSYNEQFF
D: TRBD1; V: TRBV6-1; J: TRBJ1-3; size: NA; DNA: TGTGCCAGCACTGAGGGGGCCCTGAGCTCTGGAAACACCATATATTTT; CDR3: CASTEGALSSGNTIYF
D: NA; V: TRBV30; J: TRBJ2-7; size: many; DNA: TGTGCCTGGTCTAATAGCTTTTACGAGCAGTACTTC; CDR3: CAWSNSFYEQYF
D: TRBD1; V: TRBV20-1; J: TRBJ2-7; size: NA; DNA: TGCAGTGCTAGAAAGGACAGGGACTCGTACGAGCAGTACTTC; CDR3: CSARKDRDSYEQYF
D: TRBD1; V: TRBV29-1; J: TRBJ2-3; size: many; DNA: TGCAGCGTTGTGCCAGGGGGTCTTAGCACAGATACGCAGTATTTT; CDR3: CSVVPGGLSTDTQYF
D: TRBD2; V: TRBV12-3/TRBV12-4; J: TRBJ2-7; size: many; DNA: TGTGCCAGCAGTCCTGGACTAGCGGGCTACAAAGGACGCGAGCAGTACTTC; CDR3: CASSPGLAGYKGREQYF
D: NA; V: TRBV6-6; J: TRBJ1-2; size: many; DNA: TGTGCCAGCAGTTACTCGAAGGTCAATGGCTACACCTTC; CDR3: CASSYSKVNGYTF
D: NA; V: TRBV6-1; J: TRBJ1-2; size: few; DNA: TGTGCCAGCAGTGAAGGTAAAGCTATCTATGGCTACACCTTC; CDR3: CASSEGKAIYGYTF
D: NA; V: TRBV25-1; J: TRBJ2-3; size: few; DNA: TGTGCCAGCAGTGAAGGTAACGCCCTCACATATACGCAGTATTTT; CDR3: CASSEGNALTYTQYF
D: TRBD1; V: TRBV18; J: TRBJ2-5; size: many; DNA: TGTGCCGGCTCACCACCGACCGGGACAGAAGAGACCCAGTACTTC; CDR3: CAGSPPTGTEETQYF
D: NA; V: TRBV2; J: TRBJ1-2; size: NA; DNA: TGTGCCAGCAGATCGACTACTTGGAACTATGGCTACACCTTC; CDR3: CASRSTTWNYGYTF
D: TRBD1; V: TRBV27; J: TRBJ1-2; size: many; DNA: TGTGCCAGCAGAGCCTCCGGGACAGCTAACTATGGCTACACCTTC; CDR3: CASRASGTANYGYTF
D: TRBD2; V: TRBV5-6; J: TRBJ2-7; size: many; DNA: TGTGCCAGCAGCCCTACCGGGACTAGCGGGTTTTCCTACGAGCAGTACTTC; CDR3: CASSPTGTSGFSYEQYF
D: NA; V: TRBV5-4; J: TRBJ2-3; size: NA; DNA: TGTGCCAGCAAATCCACAGATACGCAGTATTTT; CDR3: CASKSTDTQYF
D: NA; V: TRBV6-1; J: TRBJ1-1; size: few; DNA: TGTGCCAGCAGTGGATCAACTAGCGGGGGGGGCACTGAAGCTTTCTTT; CDR3: CASSGSTSGGGTEAFF
D: TRBD2; V: TRBV29-1; J: TRBJ2-1; size: many; DNA: TGCAGCGTTTTAGGACTAGCGGGGGAAAATGAGCAGTTCTTC; CDR3: CSVLGLAGENEQFF
D: TRBD2; V: TRBV4-2; J: TRBJ2-7; size: NA; DNA: TGTGCCAGCAGCCAATCGGGACTAGCGGGGAGCTCCTACGAGCAGTACTTC; CDR3: CASSQSGLAGSSYEQYF
D: NA; V: TRBV20-1; J: TRBJ2-7; size: many; DNA: TGCAGTGCTAGCAACCAACCGGGACAAGGCCACGAGCAGTACTTC; CDR3: CSASNQPGQGHEQYF
D: NA; V: TRBV14; J: TRBJ1-2; size: once; DNA: TGTGCCAGCAGCCCCCGCCAGTGTCACACCCTGAATGGCTACACCTTC; CDR3: CASSPRQCHTLNGYTF